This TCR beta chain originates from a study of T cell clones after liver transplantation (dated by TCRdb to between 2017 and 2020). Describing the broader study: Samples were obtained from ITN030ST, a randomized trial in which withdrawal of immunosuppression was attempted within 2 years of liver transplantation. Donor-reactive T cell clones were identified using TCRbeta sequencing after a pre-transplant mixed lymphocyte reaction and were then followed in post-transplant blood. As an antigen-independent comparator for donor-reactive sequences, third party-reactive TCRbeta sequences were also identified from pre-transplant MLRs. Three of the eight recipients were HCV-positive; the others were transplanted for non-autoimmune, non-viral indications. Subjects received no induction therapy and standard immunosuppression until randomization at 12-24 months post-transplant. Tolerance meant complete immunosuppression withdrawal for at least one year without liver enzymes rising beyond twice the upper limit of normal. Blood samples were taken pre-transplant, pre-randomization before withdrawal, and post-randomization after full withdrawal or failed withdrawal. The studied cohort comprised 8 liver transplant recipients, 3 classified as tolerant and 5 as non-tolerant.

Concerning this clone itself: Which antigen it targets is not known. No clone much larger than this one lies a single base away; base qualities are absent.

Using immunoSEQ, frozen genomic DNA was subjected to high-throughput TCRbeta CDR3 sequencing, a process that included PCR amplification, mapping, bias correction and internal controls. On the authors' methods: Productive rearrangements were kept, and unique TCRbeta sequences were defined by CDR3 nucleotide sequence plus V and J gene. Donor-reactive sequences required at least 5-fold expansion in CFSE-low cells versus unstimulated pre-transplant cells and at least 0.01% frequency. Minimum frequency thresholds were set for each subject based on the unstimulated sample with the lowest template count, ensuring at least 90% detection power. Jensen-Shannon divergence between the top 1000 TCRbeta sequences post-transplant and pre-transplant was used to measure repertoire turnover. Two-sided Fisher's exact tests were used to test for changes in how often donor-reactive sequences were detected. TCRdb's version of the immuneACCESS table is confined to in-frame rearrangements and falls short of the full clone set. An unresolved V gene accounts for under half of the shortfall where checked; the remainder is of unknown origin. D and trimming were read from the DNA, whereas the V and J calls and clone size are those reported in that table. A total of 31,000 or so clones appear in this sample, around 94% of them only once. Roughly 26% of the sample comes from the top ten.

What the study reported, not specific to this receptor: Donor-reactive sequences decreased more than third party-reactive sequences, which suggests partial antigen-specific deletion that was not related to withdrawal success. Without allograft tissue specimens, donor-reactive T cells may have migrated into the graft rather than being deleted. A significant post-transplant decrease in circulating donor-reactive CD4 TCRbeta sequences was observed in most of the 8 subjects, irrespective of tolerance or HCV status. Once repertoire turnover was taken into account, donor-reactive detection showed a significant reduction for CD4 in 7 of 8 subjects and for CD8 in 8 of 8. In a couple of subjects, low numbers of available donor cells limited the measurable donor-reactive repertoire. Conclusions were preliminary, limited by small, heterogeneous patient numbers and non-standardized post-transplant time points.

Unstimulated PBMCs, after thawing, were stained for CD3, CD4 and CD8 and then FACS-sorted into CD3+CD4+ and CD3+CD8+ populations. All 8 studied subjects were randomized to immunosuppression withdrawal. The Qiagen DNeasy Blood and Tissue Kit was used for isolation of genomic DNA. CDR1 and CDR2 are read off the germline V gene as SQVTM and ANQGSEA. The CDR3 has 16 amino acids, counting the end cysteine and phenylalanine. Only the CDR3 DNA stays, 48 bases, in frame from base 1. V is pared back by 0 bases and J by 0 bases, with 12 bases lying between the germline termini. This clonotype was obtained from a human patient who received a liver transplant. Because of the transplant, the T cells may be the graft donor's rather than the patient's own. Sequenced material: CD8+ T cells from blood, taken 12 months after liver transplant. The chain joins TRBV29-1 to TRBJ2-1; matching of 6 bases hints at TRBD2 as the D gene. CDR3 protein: CSVEDTSPISYNEQFF. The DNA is TGCAGCGTTGAAGACACTAGCCCGATCTCCTACAATGAGCAGTTCTTC.